This TCR beta chain stems from a study of neurological immune-mediated disorders. General observations from the study: Sharing of CDR3 amino acid sequences among expanded clones across subjects was absent, suggesting private repertoires in all groups. Any association between clinical or MRI features and the multiple sclerosis repertoire cluster was absent.

TCRdb passed the 5' RACE reads through MiXCR, listing each CDR3 protein once. The data show approximately 50,000 distinct CDR3 sequences, approximately 3.9% seen once. The CDR3 covers 16 residues. V gave up 2 bases and J gave up 0 bases, with 13 bases separating them. Germline V gene data show CDR1 as KGHSH and CDR2 as LQKENI. This clonotype was recorded a few times. The antigen is unknown. Unsorted libraries were prepared from 2 million PBMCs held at -80 C. V gene TRBV18 combines with J gene TRBJ1-1; weak D call: TRBD1 (5 bases). The specimen sequenced was PBMCs. The clonotype was recovered from a man aged 55 to 70 with multiple sclerosis. The CDR3 coding sequence is TGTGCCAGCTCACCAGTCCTGGGGGGGATGAACACTGAAGCTTTCTTT. It is translated as CASSPVLGGMNTEAFF.